This TCR beta chain came from a study of regulatory T cells in long-lasting Graves disease. Findings and caveats of the study: With under 3,500 shared public clonotypes, persistent patients exceeded new patients, who shared over 850.

This clonotype occurred many times. The antigen is undetermined. Indicated time point: persistent/refractory GD, antithyroid drugs over 5 years with positive TRAb. Preparation of the TCR library used RNA extracted from PBMCs. iRepertoire HTBI primers and Arm-PCR of CDR3 regions built TCR beta libraries. Each CDR3 protein gets one entry after TCRdb re-called the multiplex PCR reads with MiXCR. This sample carries approximately 400,000 distinct CDR3 sequences, 20% to 30% of them seen once, and the ten largest clones take around 26%. The sequences come from peripheral blood mononuclear cells (PBMCs), collected when the disease was refractory, from a patient treated with antithyroid drugs. This receptor was taken from a female donor with Graves disease.

Here the CDR3 reads CASTPNRGSGPSYEQYF. The CDR3 nucleotides are TGTGCCAGCACTCCCAATAGAGGAAGCGGCCCGTCCTACGAGCAGTACTTC. The genes are TRBV28 and TRBJ2-7, with TRBD2 as a possible D gene (5 bases). The germline CDR1 and CDR2 sequences are MDHEN and SYDVKM. The V end lost 7 bases, the J end lost 1 base, and 23 bases lay between the germline ends. The CDR3 length is 17 residues.